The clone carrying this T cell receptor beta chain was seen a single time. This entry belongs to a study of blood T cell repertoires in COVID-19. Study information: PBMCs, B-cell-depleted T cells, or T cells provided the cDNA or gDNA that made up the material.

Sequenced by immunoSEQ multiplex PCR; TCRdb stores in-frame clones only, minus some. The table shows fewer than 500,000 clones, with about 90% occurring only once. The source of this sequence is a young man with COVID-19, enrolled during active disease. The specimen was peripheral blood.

This chain's CDR3 is CASSLGARGPTYEQYF. The CDR3 DNA reads TGTGCCAGCAGCTTAGGTGCCAGGGGCCCAACCTACGAGCAGTACTTC. This chain uses TRBV7-9 with TRBJ2-7; tentative D call: TRBD1 (6 bases). The ends were cut back, 1 base at V and 2 bases at J, with 15 bases in the middle. The germline CDR1 and CDR2 sequences are SEHNR and FQNEAQ (reference sequence). The CDR3 sequence is 16 residues long.